Listed here are 25 T cell receptor beta chains from one sample, sequenced in a study of T cells in Graves' hyperthyroidism and ophthalmopathy. The CDR3 regions of TCR beta were amplified from RNA transcripts. The HTBI primer set served for first-round RT-PCR of the TCR CDR3. TCRdb reprocessed the multiplex PCR reads with MiXCR, giving one entry per CDR3 protein. The sample includes hundreds of thousands of distinct CDR3 sequences, around 17% of them seen just once. Sample: blood. The receptors come from a young woman with Graves' hyperthyroidism.

This clonotype was seen a single time. The chain combines TRBV11-2 with TRBJ2-3; 10 bases agree with TRBD2. CDR3 length: 15 amino acids. V was clipped by 6 bases and J by 1 base; unmatched bases: 4. The germline V gene has CDR1 SGHAT and CDR2 FQNNGV. In nucleotides, the CDR3 is TGTGCCAGCAGACCTACTAGCGGGGGCACAGATACGCAGTATTTT. This codes for CASRPTSGGTDTQYF.

J is TRBJ2-7 and V is TRBV4-2, with a weak D call TRBD1 (5 bases). V was shortened by 1 base and J by 7 bases, with 14 bases between the two germline ends. Germline V gives CDR1 LGHNA, CDR2 YNFKEQ. The length of the CDR3 is 14 residues. The CDR3 DNA reads as TGTGCCAGCAGCCAAGTTGCAGGGAATGGGGAGCAGTACTTC. Translating it yields CASSQVAGNGEQYF.

As concerns this clonotype: A read error may produce the germline difference seen at one junction end. This sequence joins TRBV2 and TRBJ2-7; no definite D call. Germline values: CDR1 SNHLY, CDR2 FYNNEI. The CDR3 has 13 residues. As DNA, the CDR3 is TGTGCCGGCAGACCCGGATTGGACTACGAGCAGTACTTC. It codes for CAGRPGLDYEQYF.

This clonotype was counted many times. This chain connects TRBV18 to TRBJ2-2; 12 bases align to TRBD2. The CDR3 is made up of 15 amino acids. CDR1 KGHSH and CDR2 LQKENI come from the germline V gene. Trimming removed 6 bases from V and 3 bases from J; junction bases left unmatched: 2. The CDR3 DNA reads TGTGCCAGCTCGCGACTAGCGGGAGACACCGGGGAGCTGTTTTTT. The encoded protein is CASSRLAGDTGELFF.

In its sample, this clonotype was seen many times. This chain links TRBV6-1 with TRBJ2-5; D unresolved. The V end was cut by 8 bases, the J end by 0 bases, with 13 bases between. This CDR3 contains 14 residues. The germline gives CDR1 MNHNS, CDR2 SASEGT. CDR3 amino acids: CASGSYPYQETQYF. The CDR3 region has the DNA TGTGCCAGCGGGTCGTACCCGTACCAAGAGACCCAGTACTTC.

A word on this clonotype: Because the CDR3 is missing its conserved closing phenylalanine or tryptophan, this is likely a read error. The chain has TRBV11-2 and TRBJ2-5, with TRBD2 matching 9 bases. This CDR3 is 17 amino acids long. V lost 5 bases, J lost 5 bases, and 15 bases stayed unmatched. Per the germline V gene, CDR1 is SGHAT and CDR2 is FQNNGV. CDR3 DNA: TGTGCCAGCAGCCTCCTAGCGGGAACGAAAGGGTGGGAGACCCAGTACTCC. Protein sequence: CASSLLAGTKGWETQYS.

The sample holds many counts of this clonotype. The chain recombines TRBV2 with TRBJ2-2; TRBD2 matches 11 bases. The V gene's germline CDR1 is SNHLY and CDR2 FYNNEI. The CDR3 sequence is 15 residues long. Trimming cost V 4 bases and J 7 bases; bases outside gene matches: 5. The CDR3 loop reads CASSVLAGGNGELFF. The CDR3 DNA follows: TGTGCCAGCAGTGTTCTAGCGGGAGGTAACGGGGAGCTGTTTTTT.

This clonotype was counted at least ten times. A junction end diverges from the germline sequence, so it may reflect a read error. V usage is TRBV28 and J usage is TRBJ2-7, with TRBD2 identical over 9 bases. Per germline, CDR1 MDHEN and CDR2 SYDVKM. The CDR3 has 15 residues. The CDR3 protein is CASSPMREGAYEQYF. For the CDR3, the DNA is TGCGCCAGCAGCCCGATGCGGGAGGGAGCCTACGAGCAGTACTTC.

The V gene is TRBV12-3 or TRBV12-4, the J gene TRBJ1-5, with TRBD1 as a possible D gene (6 bases). This CDR3 spans 16 amino acids. V lost 3 bases and J 5 bases, leaving 17 bases between the germline ends. In nucleotides, the CDR3 is TGTGCCAGCAGTTTTGACTGGACAGCGAAAGATCAGCCCCAGCATTTT. Translating gives CASSFDWTAKDQPQHF.

This clonotype was detected ten times or more. The CDR3 DNA reads TGTGCCAGCAAGAGGGGGACAGGGCGGGACACTGAAGCTTTCTTT. Encoded protein: CASKRGTGRDTEAFF. The chain recombines TRBV2 with TRBJ1-1, with TRBD1 matching 9 bases. This CDR3 region has 15 residues. Trimming cost V 7 bases and J 3 bases; bases outside gene matches: 9. Germline loops: CDR1 SNHLY, CDR2 FYNNEI.

This clonotype came up many times. This sequence joins TRBV7-8 and TRBJ2-2; 7 bases are a match to TRBD1. The ends lost 1 base at V and 4 bases at J; junction bases unmatched: 3. CDR1 is SGHVS, CDR2 FQNEAQ, per germline. The CDR3 totals 15 residues. In nucleotides, the CDR3 is TGTGCCAGCAGCTTAGGGGCAGGGGGCACCGGGGAGCTGTTTTTT. The encoded protein is CASSLGAGGTGELFF.

This clonotype appeared many times. The J gene is TRBJ2-1, the V gene TRBV20-1; D perhaps matches TRBD2 (6 bases). V was pared by 6 bases and J by 4 bases, with 13 bases between. CDR1 and CDR2 from the germline V gene are DFQATT and SNEGSKA (reference sequence). The CDR3 runs to 13 residues. For the CDR3, the DNA is TGCAGTGCGGGCGGGAATGATTACAATGAGCAGTTCTTC. This encodes CSAGGNDYNEQFF.

This clonotype has only a few counts. The V gene is TRBV27, the J gene TRBJ1-1; D is possibly TRBD1 (5 bases). This CDR3 has 12 residues. The ends were cut back, 8 bases at V and 4 bases at J, with 11 bases in the middle. Looked up from germline, CDR1 is MNHEY and CDR2 is SMNVEV (reference sequence). The CDR3 DNA reads as TGTGCCAGCCAAGATCAGGGCACTGAAGCTTTCTTT. Translating gives CASQDQGTEAFF.

This clonotype was counted between two and nine times. The chain carries TRBV9 and TRBJ2-7; TRBD1 agrees at 9 bases. The V segment lost 0 bases and the J segment 3 bases; nucleotides outside the gene matches: 1. In germline, CDR1 is SGDLS, CDR2 YYNGEE. This CDR3 spans 14 amino acids. CDR3 protein: CASSVADRGYEQYF. The CDR3 DNA reads TGTGCCAGCAGCGTAGCGGACAGGGGCTACGAGCAGTACTTC.

In its sample, this clonotype was seen many times. The chain uses TRBV7-8 and TRBJ2-3; 10 nucleotides line up with TRBD2. Germline V gene lookup returns CDR1 SGHVS and CDR2 FQNEAQ. The CDR3 runs to 16 residues. Losses at the gene ends were 3 bases for V and 4 bases for J; bases not matched to a gene: 7. The CDR3 loop reads CASSFRLAGASDTQYF. CDR3 nucleotide sequence: TGTGCCAGCAGCTTCCGTCTAGCGGGAGCCTCAGATACGCAGTATTTT.

There are many counts of this clonotype. The chain recombines TRBV5-1 with TRBJ1-1; 8 positions agree with TRBD1. Germline loops: CDR1 SGHRS, CDR2 YFSETQ. The length of the CDR3 is 14 residues. V lost 3 bases to trimming and J lost 4 bases; unmatched junction nucleotides: 5. CDR3 nucleotides: TGCGCCAGCAGCTCAGGGGGCGGCGGCACTGAAGCTTTCTTT. Amino acids: CASSSGGGGTEAFF.

The chain joins TRBV9 to TRBJ2-3; TRBD2 might be the D (7 bases). CDR3 length: 16 residues. In germline, CDR1 is SGDLS, CDR2 YYNGEE. Trimming took 2 bases from V and 5 from J, leaving 18 bases between them. CDR3 DNA sequence: TGTGCCAGCAGCGTGGGCCCTGGGGGGGCTGGAGATACGCAGTATTTT. Its protein product is CASSVGPGGAGDTQYF.

This clonotype showed up just a few times. This rearrangement joins TRBV3-1 to TRBJ1-1, with D hard to call. Germline lookup yields CDR1 LGHDT and CDR2 YNNKEL (reference sequence). The CDR3 is 11 amino acids. V lost 4 bases and J 10 bases, leaving 10 bases between the germline ends. CDR3 loop: CASSLASVAFF. The CDR3 DNA sequence: TGTGCCAGCAGCCTTGCTTCGGTAGCTTTCTTT. Combining the CDR3 with reference TRBV3-1 and TRBJ1-1 gives the whole variable domain DTAVSQTPKYLVTQMGNDKSIKCEQNLGHDTMYWYKQDSKKFLKIMFSYNNKELIINETVPNRFSPKSPDKAHLNLHINSLELGDSAVYFCASSLASVAFFGQGTRLTVV.

This clonotype has only a few counts. V and J are TRBV2 and TRBJ2-5, with 15 nucleotides matching TRBD2. The V gene end was trimmed by 6 bases and the J gene end by 5 bases; junction bases not matched to a gene: 7. This CDR3 comprises 16 residues. Looked up from germline, CDR1 is SNHLY and CDR2 is FYNNEI. CDR3 region: CASRKIGLAGGETQYF. The CDR3 DNA sequence: TGTGCCAGCAGGAAAATTGGACTAGCGGGGGGGGAGACCCAGTACTTC.

This clonotype has ten or more counts. The chain recombines TRBV6-1 with TRBJ2-5; 13 bases are shared with TRBD2. The germline CDR1 and CDR2 sequences are MNHNS and SASEGT. V was clipped by 1 base and J by 5 bases; unmatched bases: 10. The CDR3 consists of 18 residues. The CDR3 DNA follows: TGTGCCAGCAGTGAAGGAAGGACTAGCGGGAGAGAAATGGAGACCCAGTACTTC. This codes for CASSEGRTSGREMETQYF.

The gene calls are TRBV7-9 and TRBJ2-5; D is perhaps TRBD2 (6 bases). The CDR3 extends over 15 amino acids. Per germline, CDR1 SEHNR and CDR2 FQNEAQ (reference sequence). Deletions cut 4 bases from V and 5 bases from J, with 17 bases between. CDR3 nucleotide sequence: TGTGCCAGCAGCTCACTGCGGAGGGCCGGGGAGACCCAGTACTTC. This gives the protein CASSSLRRAGETQYF.

This clonotype was seen only a few times. This chain links TRBV12-3 or TRBV12-4 with TRBJ1-6, with D uncertain. This CDR3 region has 14 residues. V was clipped by 6 bases and J by 6 bases, with 12 bases between them. CDR3 coding DNA: TGTGCCAGCAGCCGCCGGGCCTTTAATTCACCCCTCCACTTT. Protein product: CASSRRAFNSPLHF.

This clonotype was found a few times. The genes are TRBV5-1 and TRBJ1-1; no definite D call. Germline V gives CDR1 SGHRS, CDR2 YFSETQ. This CDR3 is built from 15 residues. Trimming left V 4 bases short and J 7 bases short, with 20 bases between. The CDR3 here is CASSPGLEGPSEAFF. CDR3 in DNA: TGCGCCAGCAGCCCCGGCCTGGAGGGTCCTAGTGAAGCTTTCTTT.

This clonotype was seen many times. The chain links TRBV20-1 to TRBJ2-3; 10 nucleotides line up with TRBD2. Trimming at V came to 6 bases and at J to 3 bases, leaving 9 bases not matched to a gene. This CDR3 has 15 residues. Germline V gene data show CDR1 as DFQATT and CDR2 as SNEGSKA (reference sequence). Here the CDR3 DNA reads TGCAGTGCCCAAGGAACTAGCGGGAATACAGATACGCAGTATTTT. Protein sequence: CSAQGTSGNTDTQYF.

This clonotype was observed at least ten times. The V call is TRBV12-3 or TRBV12-4, the J call TRBJ1-6; 9 bases map to TRBD1. The length of the CDR3 is 16 residues. The junction had 4 bases not matched to a gene; V was cut back by 2 bases and J by 5 bases. CDR3 nucleotides: TGTGCCAGCAGTTTACTAACAGGGGGCAATAATTCACCCCTCCACTTT. Amino acid sequence: CASSLLTGGNNSPLHF.